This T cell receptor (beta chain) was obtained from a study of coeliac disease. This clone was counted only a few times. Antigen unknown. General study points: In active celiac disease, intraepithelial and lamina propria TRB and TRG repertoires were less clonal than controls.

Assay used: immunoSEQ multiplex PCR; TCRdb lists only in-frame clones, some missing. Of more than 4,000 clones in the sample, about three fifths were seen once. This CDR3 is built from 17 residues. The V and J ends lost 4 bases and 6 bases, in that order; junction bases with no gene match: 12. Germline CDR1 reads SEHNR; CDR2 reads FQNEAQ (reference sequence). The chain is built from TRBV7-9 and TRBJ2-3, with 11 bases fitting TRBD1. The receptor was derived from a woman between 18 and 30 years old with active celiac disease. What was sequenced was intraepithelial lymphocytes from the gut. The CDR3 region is CASSSRDRGVFGDTQYF. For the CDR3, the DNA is TGTGCCAGCAGCTCCCGGGACAGGGGGGTATTTGGGGATACGCAGTATTTT.